The present T cell receptor beta chain was sequenced within a study of human T cells and chemical hapten exposure. Time point indicated: patch test 1, 2 weeks after DPC sensitization. Sample treatment: therapeutic diphenylcyclopropenone sensitization with weekly scalp DPC. Unseparated into fractions, whole blood served as the source from which total RNA was extracted. TCRdb reanalysed the RACE reads using MiXCR and keeps one entry per CDR3 protein. The repertoire holds about 34,000 distinct CDR3 sequences, 6% to 7% seen once, with 9.1% in the top ten. The sequencing used whole blood, collected in connection with sensitization to the hapten diphenylcyclopropenone (DPC). The sequence came from a woman in her thirties with alopecia areata. Some clones in this sample may be carry-over from other donors' samples.

Written as DNA, the CDR3 is TGTGCCAGCAGCCCGGGACAGGGGGCTGGTGGGGCCAACGTCCTGACTTTC. It encodes CASSPGQGAGGANVLTF. The chain recombines TRBV7-3 with TRBJ2-6; 12 nucleotides match TRBD1. The germline CDR1 and CDR2 sequences are SGHTA and FQGTGA. The CDR3 sequence is 17 residues long. The V segment lost 5 bases and the J segment 3 bases; nucleotides outside the gene matches: 5.